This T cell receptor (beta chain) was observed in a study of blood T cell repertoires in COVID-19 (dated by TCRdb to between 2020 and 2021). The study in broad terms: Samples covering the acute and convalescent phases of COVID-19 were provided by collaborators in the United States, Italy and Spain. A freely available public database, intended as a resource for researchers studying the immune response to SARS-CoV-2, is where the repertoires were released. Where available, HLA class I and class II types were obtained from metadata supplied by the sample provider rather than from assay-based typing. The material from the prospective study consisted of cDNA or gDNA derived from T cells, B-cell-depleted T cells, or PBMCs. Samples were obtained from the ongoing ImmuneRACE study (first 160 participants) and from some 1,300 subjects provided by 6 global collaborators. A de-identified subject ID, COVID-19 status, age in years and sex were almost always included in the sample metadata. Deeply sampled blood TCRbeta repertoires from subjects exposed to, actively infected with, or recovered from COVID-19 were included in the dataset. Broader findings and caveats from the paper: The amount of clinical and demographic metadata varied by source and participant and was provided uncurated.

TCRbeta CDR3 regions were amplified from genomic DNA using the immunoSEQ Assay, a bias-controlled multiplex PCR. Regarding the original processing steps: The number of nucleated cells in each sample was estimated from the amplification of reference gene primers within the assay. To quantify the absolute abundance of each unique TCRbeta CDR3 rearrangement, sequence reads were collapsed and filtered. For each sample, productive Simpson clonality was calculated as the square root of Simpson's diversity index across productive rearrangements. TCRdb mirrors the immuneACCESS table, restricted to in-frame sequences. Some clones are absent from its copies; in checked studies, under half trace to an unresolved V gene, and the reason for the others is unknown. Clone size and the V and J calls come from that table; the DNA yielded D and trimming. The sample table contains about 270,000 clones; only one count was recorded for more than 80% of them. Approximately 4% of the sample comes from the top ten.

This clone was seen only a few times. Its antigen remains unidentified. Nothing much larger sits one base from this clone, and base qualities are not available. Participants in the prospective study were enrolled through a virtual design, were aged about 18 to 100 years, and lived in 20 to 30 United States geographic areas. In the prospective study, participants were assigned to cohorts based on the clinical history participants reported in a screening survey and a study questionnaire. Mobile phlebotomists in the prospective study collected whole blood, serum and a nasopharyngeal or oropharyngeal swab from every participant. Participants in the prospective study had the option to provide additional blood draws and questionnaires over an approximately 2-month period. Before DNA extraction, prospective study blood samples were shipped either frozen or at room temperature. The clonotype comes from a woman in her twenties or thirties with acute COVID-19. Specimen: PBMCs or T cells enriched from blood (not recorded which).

The sequenced DNA is TGTGCCAGCAGCTTTATTGAGCAGCGGGAGAGGCACTACGAGCAGTACTTC. This translates into CASSFIEQRERHYEQYF. Recombination joined TRBV7-9 with TRBJ2-7, and TRBD2 matches 8 of the central bases. Spanning cysteine to phenylalanine, the CDR3 consists of 17 amino acids. The sequence is cut down to CDR3 DNA, 51 bases in frame from base 1. Clipping removes 3 bases from V and 3 bases from J, with 13 as the unmatched junction base count. Reading the germline V gene (reference sequence) gives CDR1 SEHNR and CDR2 FQNEAQ.